Listed here are 4 T cell receptor beta chains from one sample, sequenced in a study of shared clonotypes between healthy human individuals. Here immunoSEQ multiplex PCR was the method, and the copy in TCRdb shows in-frame clones only, minus some. The sample has roughly 1,600,000 clones; around 98.5% are singletons. The sequenced sample was naive CD4+ T cells sorted from blood. Subset in this sample: CD45RA+ positively selected. The receptors derive from a man between 25 and 39 years old in good health.

The chain links TRBV15 to TRBJ2-7; no firm D call. The CDR3 extends over 14 amino acids. Germline V gene lookup returns CDR1 LNHNV and CDR2 YYDKDF (reference sequence). Trimming took 7 bases from V and 0 from J, leaving 13 bases between them. The chain's CDR3 is CATTAQRNSYEQYF. CDR3 nucleotide sequence: TGTGCCACCACCGCCCAAAGAAACTCCTACGAGCAGTACTTC. The entire variable domain, with the rest obtained from reference TRBV15 and TRBJ2-7, is as follows: DAMVIQNPRYQVTQFGKPVTLSCSQTLNHNVMYWYQQKSSQAPKLLFHYYDKDFNNEADTPDNFQSRRPNTSFCFLDIRSPGLGDTAMYLCATTAQRNSYEQYFGPGTRLTVT.

The chain joins TRBV10-1 to TRBJ2-3; the D is unclear. This CDR3 region has 15 residues. CDR1 is WNHNN, CDR2 SYGVQD, per germline (reference sequence). V gave up 0 bases and J gave up 2 bases, with 9 bases separating them. The CDR3 DNA reads as TGCGCCAGCAGTGAGTCGAATTTTCCCACAGATACGCAGTATTTT. Encoded protein: CASSESNFPTDTQYF.

This chain uses TRBV9 with TRBJ1-3; D gene ambiguous. The CDR3 is made up of 16 amino acids. V gave up 4 bases and J gave up 0 bases, with 14 bases separating them. Germline CDR1 reads SGDLS; CDR2 reads YYNGEE. CDR3 region: CASSPSGVASGNTIYF. The CDR3, as DNA: TGTGCCAGCAGCCCTAGTGGTGTGGCCTCTGGAAACACCATATATTTT.

The rearrangement links TRBV15 to TRBJ1-2, with D unresolved. In germline, CDR1 is LNHNV, CDR2 YYDKDF (reference sequence). This CDR3 contains 17 residues. V dropped 1 base and J dropped 4 bases, with 19 bases sitting between them. The DNA for the CDR3 is TGTGCCACCAGCAGAGGTTGGGGAGAGCCGGGGAGCTATGGCTACACCTTC. It encodes CATSRGWGEPGSYGYTF.